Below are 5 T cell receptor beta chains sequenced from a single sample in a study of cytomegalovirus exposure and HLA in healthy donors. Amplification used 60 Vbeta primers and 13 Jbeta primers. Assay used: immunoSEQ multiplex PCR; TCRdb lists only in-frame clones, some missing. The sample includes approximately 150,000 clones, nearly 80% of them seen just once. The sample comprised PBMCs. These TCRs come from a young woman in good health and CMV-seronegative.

The CDR3 sequence: CASSLGQGITNYGYTF. The DNA for the CDR3 is TGTGCCAGCAGCTTGGGACAGGGGATTACGAACTATGGCTACACCTTC. The chain is built from TRBV7-2 and TRBJ1-2; TRBD1 matches 10 bases. Trimming took 3 bases from V and 2 from J; bases not matched to a gene: 6. The CDR3 has 16 residues. CDR1 is SGHTA and CDR2 is FQGNSA in the germline V gene. The variable domain in full, completed from reference TRBV7-2 and TRBJ1-2, reads GAGVSQSPSNKVTEKGKDVELRCDPISGHTALYWYRQSLGQGLEFLIYFQGNSAPDKSGLPSDRFSAERTGGSVSTLTIQRTQQEDSAVYLCASSLGQGITNYGYTFGSGTRLTVV.

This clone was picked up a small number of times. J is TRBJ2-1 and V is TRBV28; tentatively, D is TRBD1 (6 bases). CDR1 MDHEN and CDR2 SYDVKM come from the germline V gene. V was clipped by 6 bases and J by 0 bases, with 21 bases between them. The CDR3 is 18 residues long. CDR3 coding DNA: TGTGCCAGCAGAGTCGTGGGGGCGCCCCTTAGCTCCTACAATGAGCAGTTCTTC. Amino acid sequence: CASRVVGAPLSSYNEQFF.

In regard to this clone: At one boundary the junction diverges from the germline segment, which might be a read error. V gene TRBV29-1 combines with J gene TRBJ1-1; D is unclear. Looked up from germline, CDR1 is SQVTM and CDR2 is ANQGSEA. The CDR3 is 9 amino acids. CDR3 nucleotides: TGCAGCGTTGATGCCTATGAGCCCTTT. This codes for CSVDAYEPF.

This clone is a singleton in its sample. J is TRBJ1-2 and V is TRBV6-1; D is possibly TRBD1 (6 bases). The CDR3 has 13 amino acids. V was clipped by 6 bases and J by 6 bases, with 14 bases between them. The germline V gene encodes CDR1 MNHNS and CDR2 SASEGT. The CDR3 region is CASRPTGGHGYTF. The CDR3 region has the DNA TGTGCCAGCAGGCCGACAGGCGGTCATGGCTACACCTTC.

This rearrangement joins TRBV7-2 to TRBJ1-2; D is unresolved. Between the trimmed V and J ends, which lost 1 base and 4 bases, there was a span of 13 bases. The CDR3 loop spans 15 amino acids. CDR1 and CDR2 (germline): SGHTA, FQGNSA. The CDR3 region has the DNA TGTGCCAGCAGCTTAGATTGGCAGTCCTTCTATGGCTACACCTTC. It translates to CASSLDWQSFYGYTF.